This TCR beta chain originates from a study of T cells after yellow fever vaccination. General study results and limits: Abundant contaminating clonotypes from the bulk population could appear in FACS-sorted repertoires. Only a small proportion of the clonotypes turned up in both the CD4 and the CD8 compartments, likely arising from convergent recombination. Post-booster repertoires again held most primary-vaccination clones (around 95% CD4, 75% to 90% CD8).

For TCR, cDNA came from 5'RACE template switching, which added a universal primer site and UMIs. TCRdb analysed the 5' RACE reads with MiXCR anew, one entry per CDR3 protein. The sample consists of approximately 350,000 distinct CDR3 sequences, roughly 10% of them appearing once. In this sample, this clonotype turned up a few times. Its antigen is unidentified. The ends were cut back, 5 bases at V and 6 bases at J, with 20 bases in the middle. The CDR3 is made up of 16 amino acids. Germline V CDR1 and CDR2: SGHVS, FQNEAQ. The V and J genes are TRBV7-8 and TRBJ1-5; D gene ambiguous. This receptor was identified in a man between 18 and 29 years old who received the YFV17D yellow fever vaccine. Here the sequenced sample was PBMCs, taken on the day of the first yellow fever vaccination. DNA for the CDR3: TGTGCCAGCAGCCAAAGAGGGCCAGGAGGGCTTCAGCCCCAGCATTTT. Translated, it gives CASSQRGPGGLQPQHF.